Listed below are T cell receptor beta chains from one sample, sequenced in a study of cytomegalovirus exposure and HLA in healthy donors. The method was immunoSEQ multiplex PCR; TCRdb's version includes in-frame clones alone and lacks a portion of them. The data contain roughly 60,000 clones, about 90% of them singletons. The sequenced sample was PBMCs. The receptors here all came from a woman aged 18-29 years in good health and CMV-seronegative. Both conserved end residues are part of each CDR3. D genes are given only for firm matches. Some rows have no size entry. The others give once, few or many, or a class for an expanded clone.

CDR3 protein: CASSLVGTGESGGYGYTF
CDR3 DNA: TGTGCCAGCAGCTTGGTTGGGACAGGGGAGAGCGGGGGCTATGGCTACACCTTC
clone size: -
D gene: TRBD1
V gene: TRBV5-6
J gene: TRBJ1-2

CDR3 protein: CASSTGVWAGELFF
CDR3 DNA: TGTGCCAGCAGTACAGGGGTTTGGGCCGGGGAGCTGTTTTTT
clone size: -
D gene: TRBD1
V gene: TRBV11-1
J gene: TRBJ2-2

CDR3 protein: CASSITGAPYEQYF
CDR3 DNA: TGTGCCAGCAGCATCACAGGGGCTCCCTACGAGCAGTACTTC
clone size: -
D gene: TRBD1
V gene: TRBV5-6
J gene: TRBJ2-7

CDR3 protein: CASSTGIKETQYF
CDR3 DNA: TGTGCCAGCTCAACAGGAATTAAAGAGACCCAGTACTTC
clone size: -
D gene: -
V gene: TRBV18
J gene: TRBJ2-5

CDR3 protein: CASSLFSSGANVLTF
CDR3 DNA: TGTGCCAGCAGCTTGTTCAGCTCTGGGGCCAACGTCCTGACTTTC
clone size: -
D gene: -
V gene: TRBV5-4
J gene: TRBJ2-6

CDR3 protein: CASSIKQANTEAFF
CDR3 DNA: TGTGCCAGTAGTATAAAACAGGCGAACACTGAAGCTTTCTTT
clone size: few
D gene: -
V gene: TRBV19
J gene: TRBJ1-1

CDR3 protein: CASSVLAGVNTGELFF
CDR3 DNA: TGTGCCAGCAGTGTACTAGCGGGGGTGAACACCGGGGAGCTGTTTTTT
clone size: -
D gene: TRBD2
V gene: TRBV2
J gene: TRBJ2-2

CDR3 protein: CASSPTRKTGELFF
CDR3 DNA: TGTGCCAGCAGCCCGACTAGAAAAACCGGGGAGCTGTTTTTT
clone size: -
D gene: -
V gene: TRBV11-2
J gene: TRBJ2-2

CDR3 protein: CASSLSASNGRANEQFF
CDR3 DNA: TGCGCCAGCAGCTTGTCGGCTAGTAACGGGAGGGCTAATGAGCAGTTCTTC
clone size: -
D gene: TRBD2
V gene: TRBV5-1
J gene: TRBJ2-1

CDR3 protein: CASSLAQQETQYF
CDR3 DNA: TGTGCCAGCAGTTTGGCCCAGCAAGAGACCCAGTACTTC
clone size: -
D gene: -
V gene: TRBV28
J gene: TRBJ2-5

CDR3 protein: CASSLGDRGLETQYF
CDR3 DNA: TGCGCCAGCAGCTTGGGGGACAGGGGGCTAGAGACCCAGTACTTC
clone size: -
D gene: TRBD1
V gene: TRBV5-1
J gene: TRBJ2-5

CDR3 protein: CASSSSTGYTEAFF
CDR3 DNA: TGTGCCAGCAGCTCCTCGACAGGGTATACTGAAGCTTTCTTT
clone size: -
D gene: TRBD1
V gene: TRBV13
J gene: TRBJ1-1

CDR3 protein: CASSPGRNQPQHF
CDR3 DNA: TGTGCCAGCAGCCCGGGGAGGAATCAGCCCCAGCATTTT
clone size: once
D gene: -
V gene: TRBV7-6
J gene: TRBJ1-5

CDR3 protein: CSVEKDRGGYGYTF
CDR3 DNA: TGCAGCGTTGAAAAGGACAGAGGGGGCTATGGCTACACCTTC
clone size: -
D gene: -
V gene: TRBV29-1
J gene: TRBJ1-2

CDR3 protein: CASRPWMGQPYGYTF
CDR3 DNA: TGTGCCAGTAGGCCATGGATGGGACAGCCCTATGGCTACACCTTC
clone size: -
D gene: TRBD1
V gene: TRBV19
J gene: TRBJ1-2

CDR3 protein: CASSLVGLRVSYNEQFF
CDR3 DNA: TGTGCCAGCAGCTTGGTGGGTTTGAGGGTCTCCTACAATGAGCAGTTCTTC
clone size: -
D gene: -
V gene: TRBV5-8
J gene: TRBJ2-1

CDR3 protein: CATSRPASGGTDTQYF
CDR3 DNA: TGTGCCACCAGCAGGCCAGCTAGCGGGGGCACAGATACGCAGTATTTT
clone size: -
D gene: TRBD2
V gene: TRBV15
J gene: TRBJ2-3

CDR3 protein: CASSFLSVWGGSYEQYF
CDR3 DNA: TGTGCCAGCAGCTTTTTATCAGTCTGGGGGGGCTCATACGAGCAGTACTTC
clone size: -
D gene: -
V gene: TRBV5-5
J gene: TRBJ2-7

CDR3 protein: CASSLVFLARFGEQFF
CDR3 DNA: TGTGCCAGCAGCTTAGTGTTCCTAGCGAGGTTCGGTGAGCAGTTCTTC
clone size: -
D gene: -
V gene: TRBV7-9
J gene: TRBJ2-1

CDR3 protein: CASSLLGGAGGYTF
CDR3 DNA: TGTGCCAGCAGCTTACTTGGGGGGGCAGGTGGCTACACCTTC
clone size: -
D gene: -
V gene: TRBV11-2
J gene: TRBJ1-2

CDR3 protein: CASSLFTSGSREQFF
CDR3 DNA: TGTGCCAGCAGTTTATTTACTAGCGGGAGTCGAGAGCAGTTCTTC
clone size: once
D gene: TRBD2
V gene: TRBV28
J gene: TRBJ2-1

CDR3 protein: CAISEGGRSRGGYEQYF
CDR3 DNA: TGTGCCATCAGTGAGGGTGGCAGAAGCAGAGGTGGCTACGAGCAGTACTTC
clone size: -
D gene: -
V gene: TRBV10-3
J gene: TRBJ2-7

CDR3 protein: CASSSMTAKKKNYSGANVLTF
CDR3 DNA: TGTGCCAGCAGTTCTATGACAGCTAAAAAGAAAAACTACTCTGGGGCCAACGTCCTGACTTTC
clone size: -
D gene: -
V gene: TRBV28
J gene: TRBJ2-6

CDR3 protein: CASSPVGEVQPQHF
CDR3 DNA: TGTGCCAGTAGCCCGGTGGGAGAGGTTCAGCCCCAGCATTTT
clone size: -
D gene: -
V gene: TRBV19
J gene: TRBJ1-5

CDR3 protein: CASSVQGSNEKLFF
CDR3 DNA: TGTGCCAGCAGTGTACAGGGAAGTAATGAAAAACTGTTTTTT
clone size: -
D gene: -
V gene: TRBV6-5
J gene: TRBJ1-4

CDR3 protein: CASSSPGGGSYEQYF
CDR3 DNA: TGTGCCAGCAGTTCCCCGGGGGGGGGTTCCTACGAGCAGTACTTC
clone size: -
D gene: TRBD2
V gene: TRBV6-5
J gene: TRBJ2-7

CDR3 protein: CASSQVGYEQYF
CDR3 DNA: TGCGCCAGCAGCCAAGTCGGGTACGAGCAGTACTTC
clone size: few
D gene: -
V gene: TRBV4-1
J gene: TRBJ2-7

CDR3 protein: CASRAGGPLSSYNEQFF
CDR3 DNA: TGTGCCAGCAGAGCAGGGGGCCCCCTTAGTTCCTACAATGAGCAGTTCTTC
clone size: -
D gene: TRBD1
V gene: TRBV28
J gene: TRBJ2-1

CDR3 protein: CASSLSGSGNTIYF
CDR3 DNA: TGCGCCAGCAGCTTGTCGGGCTCTGGAAACACCATATATTTT
clone size: -
D gene: -
V gene: TRBV5-1
J gene: TRBJ1-3

CDR3 protein: CASRTGAGYGYTF
CDR3 DNA: TGCGCCAGTCGGACAGGGGCGGGGTATGGCTACACCTTC
clone size: -
D gene: TRBD1
V gene: TRBV10-2
J gene: TRBJ1-2

CDR3 protein: CASSGGAGVDADTQYF
CDR3 DNA: TGTGCCAGCAGCGGCGGGGCGGGAGTCGACGCAGATACGCAGTATTTT
clone size: -
D gene: TRBD2
V gene: TRBV9
J gene: TRBJ2-3

CDR3 protein: CASSDGADTQYF
CDR3 DNA: TGTGCCAGCAGTGATGGAGCAGATACGCAGTATTTT
clone size: -
D gene: -
V gene: TRBV2
J gene: TRBJ2-3

CDR3 protein: CASSSSRLGTGMNTEAFF
CDR3 DNA: TGTGCCAGCAGCTCAAGTAGGTTGGGTACAGGTATGAACACTGAAGCTTTCTTT
clone size: -
D gene: -
V gene: TRBV11-2
J gene: TRBJ1-1